This is a list of T cell receptor beta chains from one sample in a study of blood T cell repertoires in COVID-19. Assay used: immunoSEQ multiplex PCR; TCRdb lists only in-frame clones, some missing. There are 160,000 or so clones in the sample; 65% to 90% occur only once, and about 1.5% lies in the top ten. The source material was peripheral blood. The receptors originated from a human donor in a cohort sampled during active COVID-19. CDR3s include the opening cysteine and the closing phenylalanine or tryptophan.

TRBJ2-7	TRBV10-2	CASRLGSGEQYF
TRBJ2-6	TRBV9	CASTRTVSGANVLTF
TRBJ1-1	TRBV19	CASSERGRTEAFF
TRBJ1-1	TRBV7-2	CASSGLGRGNTEAFF
TRBJ1-2	TRBV5-4	CASSFAGSNYGYTF
TRBJ2-5	TRBV24-1	CATSDPLQETQYF
TRBJ1-6	TRBV20-1	CSAPTGSPLHF
TRBJ2-1	TRBV5-4	CASSLAGLAADSDEQFF
TRBJ1-2	TRBV7-9	CASSLGQGGYTF
TRBJ1-1	TRBV7-2	CASSFMERTEAFF
TRBJ2-5	TRBV3-1/TRBV3-2	CASSHTVTGGETQYF
TRBJ1-3	TRBV7-2	CASSLAARSGNTIYF
TRBJ2-3	TRBV5-1	CASSFSGRRGDTQYF
TRBJ2-1	TRBV25-1	CASSERVGGNEQFF
TRBJ1-5	TRBV4-3	CASSQEWAPYSNQPQHF
TRBJ1-4	TRBV6-5	CASRTGQGPGELFF
TRBJ1-1	TRBV5-1	CASSIAGPRDTEAFF
TRBJ2-7	TRBV6-2/TRBV6-3	CASSYYRGQPAYEQYF
TRBJ1-1	TRBV7-8	CASSTRTGLNTEAFF
TRBJ2-7	TRBV7-9	CASSLDHGYEQYF
TRBJ2-5	TRBV10-2	CASRTGTEGREETQYF
TRBJ1-2	TRBV11-2	CANPLPRGGNYGYTF
TRBJ2-1	TRBV7-9	CASSSALGGRQGANEQFF
TRBJ2-3	TRBV28	CASSFSGSRTDTQYF
TRBJ2-3	TRBV10-3	CAISHTRGESTDTQYF
TRBJ2-7	TRBV11-2	CASSARDTTYEQYF
TRBJ2-5	TRBV4-1	CASSQGQQETQYF